The entry that follows covers one TCR beta chain sequence. It was with a sample-barcoded 5' primer and a J-beta primer mix that a second PCR of roughly 6 to 12 cycles was run. TCRdb re-called the 5' RACE reads through MiXCR, storing one row per CDR3 protein. The sample contains roughly 700,000 distinct CDR3 sequences, roughly 25% of which appear only once. This record belongs to a study of blood T cells in healthy people across ages. The V end was cut by 3 bases, the J end by 4 bases, with 10 bases between. In germline, CDR1 is SGDLS, CDR2 YYNGEE. CDR3 length equals 14 residues. These sequences were also reported in another study, on T cells of mothers and their children.

The chain recombines TRBV9 with TRBJ1-4; unclear D gene. Specimen: blood. The clonotype was recovered from a boy younger than 18 in good health. CDR3 residues: CASSAEYSNEKLFF. In DNA, the CDR3 is TGTGCCAGCAGCGCCGAATACAGTAATGAAAAACTGTTTTTT. Together with reference TRBV9 and TRBJ1-4, the CDR3 gives the full variable domain: DSGVTQTPKHLITATGQRVTLRCSPRSGDLSVYWYQQSLDQGLQFLIQYYNGEERAKGNILERFSAQQFPDLHSELNLSSLELGDSALYFCASSAEYSNEKLFFGSGTQLSVL.